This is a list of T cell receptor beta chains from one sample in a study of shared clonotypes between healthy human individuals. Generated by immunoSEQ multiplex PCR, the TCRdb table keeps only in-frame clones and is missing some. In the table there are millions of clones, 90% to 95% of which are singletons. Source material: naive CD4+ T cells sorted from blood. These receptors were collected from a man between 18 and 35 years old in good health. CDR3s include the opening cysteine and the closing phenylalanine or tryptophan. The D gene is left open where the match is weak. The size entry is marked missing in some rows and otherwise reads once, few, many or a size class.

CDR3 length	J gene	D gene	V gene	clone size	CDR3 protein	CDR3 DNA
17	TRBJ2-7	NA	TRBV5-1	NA	CASSLGPPQGPTYEQYF	TGCGCCAGCAGCTTGGGACCCCCACAGGGCCCCACCTACGAGCAGTACTTC
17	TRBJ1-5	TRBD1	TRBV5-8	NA	CASSRKGQGYSNQPQHF	TGTGCCAGCAGTCGGAAGGGACAGGGTTATAGCAATCAGCCCCAGCATTTT
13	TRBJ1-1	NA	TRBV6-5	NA	CASSYFGSTEAFF	TGTGCCAGCAGTTACTTTGGAAGCACTGAAGCTTTCTTT
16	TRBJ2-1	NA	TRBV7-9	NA	CASSGGGRMTYNEQFF	TGTGCCAGCAGCGGAGGGGGCAGGATGACCTACAATGAGCAGTTCTTC
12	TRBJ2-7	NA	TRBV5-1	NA	CASSDGNYEQYF	TGCGCCAGCAGCGACGGAAACTACGAGCAGTACTTC
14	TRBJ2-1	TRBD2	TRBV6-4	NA	CASSARLAPNEQFF	TGTGCCAGCAGTGCGAGACTAGCTCCCAATGAGCAGTTCTTC
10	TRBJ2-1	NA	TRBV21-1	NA	CASPQGALFF	TGTGCCAGCCCCCAGGGGGCCCTGTTCTTC
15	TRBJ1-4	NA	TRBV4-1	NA	CASSQTRAGGEKLFF	TGCGCCAGCAGCCAGACCCGGGCCGGAGGAGAAAAACTGTTTTTT
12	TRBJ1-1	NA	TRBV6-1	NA	CASSEAVRSAFF	TGTGCCAGCAGTGAAGCGGTTAGGTCGGCTTTCTTT
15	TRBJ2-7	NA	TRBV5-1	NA	CASSLGPGQFYEQYF	TGCGCCAGCAGCTTGGGCCCAGGACAGTTCTACGAGCAGTACTTC
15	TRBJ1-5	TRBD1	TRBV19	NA	CASSFQAGGNQPQHF	TGTGCCAGTAGTTTTCAGGCAGGGGGGAATCAGCCCCAGCATTTT
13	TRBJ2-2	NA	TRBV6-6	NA	CASSPGYTGELFF	TGTGCCAGCAGTCCCGGGTACACCGGGGAGCTGTTTTTT
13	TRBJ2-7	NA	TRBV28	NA	CASRSPGPYEQYF	TGTGCCAGCCGGAGCCCAGGGCCCTACGAGCAGTACTTC
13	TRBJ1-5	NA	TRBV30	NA	CAWSVRGLQPQHF	TGTGCCTGGAGTGTACGTGGGCTCCAGCCCCAGCATTTT
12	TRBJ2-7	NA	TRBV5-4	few	CASGQGAYEQYF	TGTGCCAGTGGACAAGGGGCCTACGAGCAGTACTTC
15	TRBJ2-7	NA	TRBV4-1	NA	CASSHGLDSSYEQYF	TGCGCCAGCAGCCATGGTCTGGACAGCTCCTACGAGCAGTACTTC
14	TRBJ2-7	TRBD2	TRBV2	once	CASMTLRGTSEQYF	TGTGCCAGCATGACTTTGCGGGGGACGAGCGAGCAGTACTTC
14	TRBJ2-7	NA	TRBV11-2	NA	CASSSVQGAYEQYF	TGTGCCAGCAGCTCGGTCCAGGGAGCCTACGAGCAGTACTTC
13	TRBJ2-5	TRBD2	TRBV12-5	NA	CAELAGVQETQYF	TGTGCAGAACTAGCGGGAGTTCAAGAGACCCAGTACTTC
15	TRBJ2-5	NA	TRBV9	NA	CASSVEGHGQETQYF	TGTGCCAGCAGCGTAGAGGGCCACGGCCAAGAGACCCAGTACTTC
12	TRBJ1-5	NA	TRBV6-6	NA	CASRDREGPQHF	TGTGCCAGCCGGGACCGTGAAGGGCCCCAGCATTTT
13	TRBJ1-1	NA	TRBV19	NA	CASSMAKGAEAFF	TGTGCCAGTAGTATGGCGAAGGGGGCTGAAGCTTTCTTT
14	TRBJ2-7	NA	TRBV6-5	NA	CASSYEKSYYEQYF	TGTGCCAGCAGTTACGAAAAGAGTTACTACGAGCAGTACTTC
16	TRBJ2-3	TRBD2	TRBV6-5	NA	CASSWTGTSGRDTQYF	TGTGCCAGCAGTTGGACGGGGACTAGCGGGAGAGATACGCAGTATTTT
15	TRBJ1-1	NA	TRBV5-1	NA	CASSLVRGPGAMTFF	TGCGCCAGCAGCTTAGTCCGGGGACCAGGGGCAATGACTTTCTTT
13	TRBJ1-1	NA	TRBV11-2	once	CASSPQLNTEAFF	TGTGCCAGCAGCCCCCAGTTGAACACTGAAGCTTTCTTT
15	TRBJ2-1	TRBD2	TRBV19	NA	CASSISGGLVNEQFF	TGTGCCAGTAGTATTTCGGGGGGGCTGGTAAATGAGCAGTTCTTC
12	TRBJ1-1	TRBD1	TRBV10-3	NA	CAISQGGLEAFF	TGTGCCATCAGTCAGGGGGGGCTTGAAGCTTTCTTT